This passage covers 25 T cell receptor beta chains from one sample sequenced in a study of long-term antiretroviral therapy in people with HIV. It was version v3.0 of the immunoSEQ assay that was run at survey level. Clones were sequenced by immunoSEQ multiplex PCR, and TCRdb holds only the in-frame ones, with some missing. This table has tens of thousands of clones, approximately 80% appearing once. The source material was unsorted PBMCs, sampled 1.9 years after starting antiretroviral therapy. The receptors derive from a woman aged 45-59 years with HIV.

This chain connects TRBV7-8 to TRBJ2-3; 14 bases match TRBD2. Germline CDR1 SGHVS, CDR2 FQNEAQ. The CDR3 runs 18 residues. Germline trimming cut 5 bases from V and 1 base from J; bases unmatched to any gene: 8. The chain's CDR3 is CASSTRLAGGLRTDTQYF. The DNA for the CDR3 is TGTGCCAGCAGCACCCGACTAGCGGGGGGGTTGCGCACAGATACGCAGTATTTT.

The V call is TRBV30, the J call TRBJ2-7; 10 nucleotides match TRBD2. This CDR3 is built from 14 residues. In germline, CDR1 is GTSNPN, CDR2 SVGIG (reference sequence). V was clipped by 4 bases and J by 3 bases; unmatched bases: 6. CDR3 coding DNA: TGTGCCTGGATGGAGCGGGGGGGCGTCTACGAGCAGTACTTC. Its translation: CAWMERGGVYEQYF.

The sample holds a few counts of this clone. The rearrangement joins TRBV6-5 to TRBJ1-1; the D is unclear. Trimming cost V 0 bases and J 10 bases, with 15 bases left between them. Per germline, CDR1 MNHEY and CDR2 SVGAGI. CDR3 length: 14 amino acids. CDR3 sequence: CASSYSSVRSVAFF. CDR3 nucleotides: TGTGCCAGCAGTTACTCGTCCGTGAGGTCGGTAGCTTTCTTT.

This chain joins TRBV12-5 and TRBJ2-7; 8 bases align to TRBD1. This CDR3 contains 17 residues. Germline assignment: CDR1 LGHNT and CDR2 FRNRAP. With 2 bases clipped from V and 3 bases from J, the junction kept 12 bases outside the gene matches. CDR3 protein: CASGLLPGGEPYYEQYF. CDR3 nucleotides: TGTGCTAGTGGTTTGCTCCCAGGGGGCGAACCCTACTACGAGCAGTACTTC.

The chain links TRBV5-4 to TRBJ2-2; 9 bases align to TRBD1. CDR1 SGHNT and CDR2 YYREEE come from the germline V gene (reference sequence). This CDR3 comprises 16 residues. Unmatched junction bases numbered 0, after V lost 0 bases and J lost 0 bases. The CDR3: CASSLGTGANTGELFF. CDR3 DNA sequence: TGTGCCAGCAGCTTGGGGACAGGGGCGAACACCGGGGAGCTGTTTTTT.

The gene calls are TRBV7-9 and TRBJ2-3; D gene unclear. The V end lost 8 bases, the J end lost 6 bases, and 18 bases lay between the germline ends. The CDR3 has 14 amino acids. Germline V gives CDR1 SEHNR, CDR2 FQNEAQ (reference sequence). CDR3 DNA sequence: TGTGCCAGCGCTCCCCCCGGGCCACAGGATACGCAGTATTTT. Protein product: CASAPPGPQDTQYF. Using reference TRBV7-9 and TRBJ2-3 for the parts outside the CDR3, the full variable domain is DTGVSQNPRHKITKRGQNVTFRCDPISEHNRLYWYRQTLGQGPEFLTYFQNEAQLEKSRLLSDRFSAERPKGSFSTLEIQRTEQGDSAMYLCASAPPGPQDTQYFGPGTRLTVL.

This clone is classed as medium-sized. CDR3 sequence reads: CASRETGPRSPLHF. The CDR3, as DNA: TGTGCCAGCAGAGAGACAGGGCCGCGTTCACCCCTCCACTTT. The rearrangement joins TRBV2 to TRBJ1-6, with 7 bases lining up with TRBD1. Germline V gives CDR1 SNHLY, CDR2 FYNNEI. The CDR3 extends over 14 amino acids. The V gene end was trimmed by 6 bases and the J gene end by 9 bases; junction bases not matched to a gene: 8. The full variable domain, with the rest looked up from reference TRBV2 and TRBJ1-6, is EPEVTQTPSHQVTQMGQEVILRCVPISNHLYFYWYRQILGQKVEFLVSFYNNEISEKSEIFDDQFSVERPDGSNFTLKIRSTKLEDSAMYFCASRETGPRSPLHFGNGTRLTVT.

The gene calls are TRBV9 and TRBJ1-1, with D perhaps matching TRBD1 (6 bases). The CDR3 has 14 amino acids. V dropped 0 bases and J dropped 3 bases, with 9 bases sitting between them. Per the germline V gene, CDR1 is SGDLS and CDR2 is YYNGEE. In DNA form, the CDR3 reads TGTGCCAGCAGCGTAGGTGGGGGGCACACTGAAGCTTTCTTT. Its translation: CASSVGGGHTEAFF.

The chain is built from TRBV30 and TRBJ1-2, with a weak D call TRBD1 (5 bases). V lost 5 bases to trimming and J lost 7 bases, with 26 bases between them. The CDR3 spans 16 residues. Germline V lookup: CDR1 GTSNPN, CDR2 SVGIG (reference sequence). The CDR3 coding sequence is TGTGCCTGGGCTAGATTTTCAGGGTTGGCGGTTCGTGGCTACACCTTC. Its protein is CAWARFSGLAVRGYTF.

This chain uses TRBV5-1 with TRBJ2-5; D possibly corresponds to TRBD1 (6 bases). The CDR3 is made up of 14 amino acids. V dropped 0 bases and J dropped 2 bases, with 8 bases sitting between them. The germline CDR1 and CDR2 sequences are SGHRS and YFSETQ. This CDR3 is CASSLAGTQETQYF. In DNA, the CDR3 is TGCGCCAGCAGCTTGGCAGGGACACAAGAGACCCAGTACTTC.

The rearrangement joins TRBV28 to TRBJ1-5; D gene unclear. The CDR3 extends over 15 amino acids. Germline V CDR1 and CDR2: MDHEN, SYDVKM. Deletions cut 3 bases from V and 0 bases from J, with 9 bases between. Here the CDR3 DNA reads TGTGCCAGCAGTTTTAAGGCGTCTAGCAATCAGCCCCAGCATTTT. This sequence encodes CASSFKASSNQPQHF.

The V call is TRBV12-1, the J call TRBJ2-5. TRBV12-1 is shown as a pseudogene. This CDR3 spans 21 amino acids. The CDR3 DNA follows: TGTGCCAGCAGCTTCGTATCCCGCGAGAAATCCCCGAGCTTCCCCCAGGAGACCCAGTACTTC. It yields the protein CASSFVSREKSPSFPQETQYF.

The V call is TRBV2, the J call TRBJ2-5, with 10 bases fitting TRBD2. The ends lost 1 base at V and 5 bases at J; junction bases unmatched: 1. This CDR3 spans 14 amino acids. The V gene's germline CDR1 is SNHLY and CDR2 FYNNEI. The CDR3 DNA reads as TGTGCCAGCAGTGAAGAACTAGCGGGGGAGACCCAGTACTTC. This gives the protein CASSEELAGETQYF.

This rearrangement joins TRBV28 to TRBJ1-4, with TRBD1 identical over 10 bases. This CDR3 has 16 amino acids. V lost 3 bases and J lost 8; bases outside the gene matches: 9. Germline V gene sequence: CDR1 MDHEN, CDR2 SYDVKM. CDR3 amino acids: CASSFVNPGQGEKLFF. CDR3 bases: TGTGCCAGCAGTTTTGTGAACCCGGGACAGGGGGAAAAACTGTTTTTT.

The genes are TRBV30 and TRBJ1-2; D not certain. This CDR3 has 13 residues. V was shortened by 0 bases and J by 7 bases, with 12 bases between the two germline ends. Germline V lookup: CDR1 GTSNPN, CDR2 SVGIG (reference sequence). The CDR3, as DNA: TGTGCCTGGAGTGTAGGCACCGCCTCTGGCTACACCTTC. Amino acids: CAWSVGTASGYTF.

The chain joins TRBV9 to TRBJ1-2; D gene ambiguous. The CDR3 extends over 11 amino acids. Deletions cut 3 bases from V and 4 bases from J, with 4 bases between. The germline gives CDR1 SGDLS, CDR2 YYNGEE. The DNA of the CDR3 is TGTGCCAGCAGCGGGACCTATGGCTACACCTTC. Protein sequence: CASSGTYGYTF.

This chain uses TRBV7-3 with TRBJ2-2; no clear D gene. Trimming removed 0 bases from V and 3 bases from J, with 11 bases in between. This CDR3 region has 16 residues. Germline assignment: CDR1 SGHTA and CDR2 FQGTGA. The CDR3 region has the DNA TGTGCCAGCAGCTTAACAGGGCTTGGGCACACCGGGGAGCTGTTTTTT. Protein product: CASSLTGLGHTGELFF.

The chain is built from TRBV10-3 and TRBJ1-3; 7 bases are a match to TRBD1. The junction had 2 bases not matched to a gene; V was cut back by 6 bases and J by 0 bases. Germline V CDR1 and CDR2: ENHRY, SYGVKD. The CDR3 totals 14 residues. The CDR3 loop reads CAIRGQSSGNTIYF. The DNA for the CDR3 is TGTGCCATCAGGGGACAGAGCTCTGGAAACACCATATATTTT.

This clone was found once. The chain has TRBV19 and TRBJ2-5; either TRBD1 or TRBD2 may fit D (5 bases each). Germline V gene lookup returns CDR1 LNHDA and CDR2 SQIVND (reference sequence). The CDR3 consists of 14 residues. Trimming removed 6 bases at V and 5 bases at J, with 16 bases between. The CDR3 DNA reads as TGTGCCAGTAGACCCGCAGGGACCGGGGAGACCCAGTACTTC. Translated: CASRPAGTGETQYF.

The chain couples TRBV7-2 to TRBJ2-3; TRBD2 matches at 8 bases. Germline-derived CDR1 and CDR2 are SGHTA and FQGNSA. CDR3 size: 15 residues. With V trimmed by 5 bases and J by 4 bases, 8 bases remained unmatched. The CDR3 DNA is TGTGCCAGCAGCCTAAGGGGACTAGTACCAGATACGCAGTATTTT. As protein: CASSLRGLVPDTQYF.

V usage is TRBV11-2 and J usage is TRBJ2-2, with unresolved D. Germline values: CDR1 SGHAT, CDR2 FQNNGV. CDR3 length: 12 residues. V lost 7 bases and J 6 bases, leaving 9 bases between the germline ends. This CDR3 reads CASTRMAGELFF. The CDR3 region has the DNA TGTGCCAGCACCAGGATGGCCGGGGAGCTGTTTTTT.

This clone was observed a single time. The gene calls are TRBV2 and TRBJ2-2; D uncertain. The germline gives CDR1 SNHLY, CDR2 FYNNEI. With 5 bases removed from V and 3 bases from J, the gap between germline ends came to 7 bases. This CDR3 is 13 amino acids long. CDR3 in amino acids: CASSPEDTGELFF. CDR3 DNA: TGTGCCAGCAGTCCTGAGGACACCGGGGAGCTGTTTTTT.

The V call is TRBV28, the J call TRBJ2-7; no firm D call. This CDR3 has 12 residues. From germline, CDR1 is MDHEN and CDR2 SYDVKM. Trimming shortened V by 8 bases and J by 3 bases, and 11 bases separated the two germline ends. The CDR3 reads CASLDARYEQYF. The CDR3 bases are TGTGCCAGCTTGGACGCACGCTACGAGCAGTACTTC.

V usage is TRBV7-9 and J usage is TRBJ1-6; 8 bases match TRBD1. Germline V gene sequence: CDR1 SEHNR, CDR2 FQNEAQ (reference sequence). V lost 5 bases, J lost 15 bases, and 15 bases stayed unmatched. This CDR3 spans 15 amino acids. CDR3 in amino acids: CASSESGTGSPYLHF. For the CDR3, the DNA is TGTGCCAGCAGCGAATCCGGGACAGGTAGCCCATACCTCCACTTT.

This chain links TRBV5-6 with TRBJ2-3; 7 nucleotides agree with TRBD1. The CDR3 spans 14 residues. V was pared by 3 bases and J by 5 bases, with 6 bases of the junction left unmatched. CDR1 and CDR2 (germline): SGHDT, YYEEEE. The CDR3 here is CASSSTGAVDTQYF. Written as DNA, the CDR3 is TGTGCCAGCAGCTCAACAGGGGCTGTAGATACGCAGTATTTT.